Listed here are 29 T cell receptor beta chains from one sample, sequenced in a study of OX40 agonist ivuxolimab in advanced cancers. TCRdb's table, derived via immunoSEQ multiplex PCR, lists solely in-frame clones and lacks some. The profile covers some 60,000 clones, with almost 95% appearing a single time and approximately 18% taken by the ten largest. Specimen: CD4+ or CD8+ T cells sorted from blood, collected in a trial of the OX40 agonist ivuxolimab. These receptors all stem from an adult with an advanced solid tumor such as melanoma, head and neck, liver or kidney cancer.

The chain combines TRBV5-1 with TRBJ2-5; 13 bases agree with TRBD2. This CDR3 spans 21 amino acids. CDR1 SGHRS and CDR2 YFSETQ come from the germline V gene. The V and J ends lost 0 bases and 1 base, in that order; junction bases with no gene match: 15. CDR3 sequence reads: CASSLGPVWTSGSGPQETQYF. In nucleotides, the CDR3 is TGCGCCAGCAGCTTGGGGCCCGTCTGGACTAGCGGGAGTGGTCCCCAAGAGACCCAGTACTTC. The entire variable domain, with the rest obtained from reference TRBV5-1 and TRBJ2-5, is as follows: KAGVTQTPRYLIKTRGQQVTLSCSPISGHRSVSWYQQTPGQGLQFLFEYFSETQRNKGNFPGRFSGRQFSNSRSEMNVSTLELGDSALYLCASSLGPVWTSGSGPQETQYFGPGTRLLVL.

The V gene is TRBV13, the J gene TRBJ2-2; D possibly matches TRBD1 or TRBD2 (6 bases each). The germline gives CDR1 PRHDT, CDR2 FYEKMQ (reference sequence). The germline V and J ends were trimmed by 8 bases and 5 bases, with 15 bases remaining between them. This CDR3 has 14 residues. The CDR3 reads CASDSGAGTGELFF. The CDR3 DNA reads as TGTGCCAGCGATTCGGGGGCAGGAACCGGGGAGCTGTTTTTT.

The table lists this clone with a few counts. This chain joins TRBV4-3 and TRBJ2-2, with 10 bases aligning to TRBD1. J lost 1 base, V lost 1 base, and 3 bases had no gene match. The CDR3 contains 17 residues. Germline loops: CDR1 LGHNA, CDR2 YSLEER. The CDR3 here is CASSQGQGAWNTGELFF. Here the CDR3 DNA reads TGCGCCAGCAGCCAAGGACAGGGGGCGTGGAACACCGGGGAGCTGTTTTTT.

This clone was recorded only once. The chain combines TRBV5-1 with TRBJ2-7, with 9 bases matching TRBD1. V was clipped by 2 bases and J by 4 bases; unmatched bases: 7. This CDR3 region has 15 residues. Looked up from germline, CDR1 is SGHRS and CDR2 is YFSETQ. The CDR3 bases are TGCGCCAGCAGCTTTTACGGGACAGGGAGATACGAGCAGTACTTC. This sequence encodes CASSFYGTGRYEQYF.

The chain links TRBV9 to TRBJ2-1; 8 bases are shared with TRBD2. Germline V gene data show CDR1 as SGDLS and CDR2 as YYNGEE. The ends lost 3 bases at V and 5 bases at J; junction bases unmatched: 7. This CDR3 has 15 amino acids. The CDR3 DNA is TGTGCCAGCAGCGGTGCGGGAGGACGCAACAATGAGCAGTTCTTC. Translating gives CASSGAGGRNNEQFF.

The CDR3 protein is CASSLVSGSGQPQHF. CDR3 DNA: TGTGCCAGCAGCTTGGTGAGTGGGTCTGGCCAGCCCCAGCATTTT. J is TRBJ1-5 and V is TRBV5-6; D is ambiguous. V dropped 0 bases and J dropped 7 bases, with 14 bases sitting between them. The germline CDR1 and CDR2 sequences are SGHDT and YYEEEE. CDR3 length: 15 amino acids.

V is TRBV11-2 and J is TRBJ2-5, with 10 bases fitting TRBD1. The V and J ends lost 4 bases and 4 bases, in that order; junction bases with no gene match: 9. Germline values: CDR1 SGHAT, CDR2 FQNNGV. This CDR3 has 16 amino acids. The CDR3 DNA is TGTGCCAGCAGCTGGGCGACAGGGGGCGGGGGAGAGACCCAGTACTTC. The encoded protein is CASSWATGGGGETQYF.

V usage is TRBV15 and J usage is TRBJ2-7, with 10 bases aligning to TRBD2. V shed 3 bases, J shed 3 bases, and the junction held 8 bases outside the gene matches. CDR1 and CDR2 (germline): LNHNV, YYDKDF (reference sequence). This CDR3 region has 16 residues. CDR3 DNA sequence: TGTGCCACCAGCAGCGGGACTAGCGCGGTTTTCTACGAGCAGTACTTC. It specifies CATSSGTSAVFYEQYF.

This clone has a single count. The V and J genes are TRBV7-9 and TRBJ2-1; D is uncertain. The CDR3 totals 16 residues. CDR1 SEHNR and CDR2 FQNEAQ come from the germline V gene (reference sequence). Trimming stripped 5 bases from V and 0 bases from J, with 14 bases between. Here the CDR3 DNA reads TGTGCCAGCAGCCCTGGCCTGCGCCACTCCTACAATGAGCAGTTCTTC. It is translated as CASSPGLRHSYNEQFF.

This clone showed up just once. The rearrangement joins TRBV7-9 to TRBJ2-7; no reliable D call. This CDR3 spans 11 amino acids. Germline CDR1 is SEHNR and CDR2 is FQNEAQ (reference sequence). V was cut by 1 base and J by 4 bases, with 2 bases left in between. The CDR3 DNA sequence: TGTGCCAGCAGCTTAGAGTACGAGCAGTACTTC. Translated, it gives CASSLEYEQYF. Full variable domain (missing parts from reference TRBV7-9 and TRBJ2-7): DTGVSQNPRHKITKRGQNVTFRCDPISEHNRLYWYRQTLGQGPEFLTYFQNEAQLEKSRLLSDRFSAERPKGSFSTLEIQRTEQGDSAMYLCASSLEYEQYFGPGTRLTVT.

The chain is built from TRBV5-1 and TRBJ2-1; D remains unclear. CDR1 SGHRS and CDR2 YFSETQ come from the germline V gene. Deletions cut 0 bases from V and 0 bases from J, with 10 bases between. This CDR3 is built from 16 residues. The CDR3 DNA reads TGCGCCAGCAGCTTGGGACTCCTGAGCTCCTACAATGAGCAGTTCTTC. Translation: CASSLGLLSSYNEQFF.

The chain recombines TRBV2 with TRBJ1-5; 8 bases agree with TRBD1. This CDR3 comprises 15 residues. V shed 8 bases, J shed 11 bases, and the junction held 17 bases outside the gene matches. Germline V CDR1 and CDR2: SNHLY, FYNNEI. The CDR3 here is CASPEDRVDSVSQHF. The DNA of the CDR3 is TGTGCCAGCCCAGAGGACAGGGTCGACAGCGTGTCCCAGCATTTT. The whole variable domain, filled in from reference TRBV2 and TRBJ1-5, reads EPEVTQTPSHQVTQMGQEVILRCVPISNHLYFYWYRQILGQKVEFLVSFYNNEISEKSEIFDDQFSVERPDGSNFTLKIRSTKLEDSAMYFCASPEDRVDSVSQHFGDGTRLSIL.

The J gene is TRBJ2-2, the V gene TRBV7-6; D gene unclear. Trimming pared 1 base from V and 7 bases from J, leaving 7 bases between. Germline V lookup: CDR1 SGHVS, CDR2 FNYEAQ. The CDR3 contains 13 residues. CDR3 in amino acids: CASSLGVGGELFF. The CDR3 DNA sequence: TGTGCCAGCAGCTTAGGAGTGGGCGGGGAGCTGTTTTTT.

CDR3 DNA: TGTGCCAGTACCCCGGGGAGGCGCAGAAACACCGGGGAGCTGTTTTTT. As protein: CASTPGRRRNTGELFF. V usage is TRBV19 and J usage is TRBJ2-2; D might be TRBD2 (6 bases). The germline V gene encodes CDR1 LNHDA and CDR2 SQIVND (reference sequence). The CDR3 contains 16 residues. V lost 7 bases to trimming and J lost 2 bases, with 17 bases between them.

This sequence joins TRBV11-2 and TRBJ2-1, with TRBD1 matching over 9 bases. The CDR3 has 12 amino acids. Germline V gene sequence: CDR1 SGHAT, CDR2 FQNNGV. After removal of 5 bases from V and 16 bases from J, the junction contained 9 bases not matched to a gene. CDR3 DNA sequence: TGTGCCAGCAGCCGCGACAGGGGGGAGTTATTCTTC. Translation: CASSRDRGELFF.

The CDR3 nucleotides read TGTGCCAGCAGCGTAGGATCTGGACAGGGGAGTAACGAGCAGTACTTC. It specifies CASSVGSGQGSNEQYF. The rearrangement joins TRBV9 to TRBJ2-7; 9 bases are a match to TRBD1. Per the germline V gene, CDR1 is SGDLS and CDR2 is YYNGEE. This CDR3 is 16 amino acids long. Unmatched junction bases numbered 9, after V lost 0 bases and J lost 5 bases.

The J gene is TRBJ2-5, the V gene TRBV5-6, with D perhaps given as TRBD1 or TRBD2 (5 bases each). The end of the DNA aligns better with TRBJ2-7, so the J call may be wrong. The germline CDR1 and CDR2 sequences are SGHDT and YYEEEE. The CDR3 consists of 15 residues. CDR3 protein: CASSYSARGPYEQYF. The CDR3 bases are TGTGCCAGCAGCTATTCAGCGAGGGGACCCTACGAGCAGTACTTC.

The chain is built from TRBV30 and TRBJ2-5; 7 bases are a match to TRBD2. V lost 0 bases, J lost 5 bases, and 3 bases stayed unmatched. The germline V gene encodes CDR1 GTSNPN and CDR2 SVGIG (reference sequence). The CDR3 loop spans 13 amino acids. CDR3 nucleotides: TGTGCCTGGAGTGTCGGGGGGAGGGAGACCCAGTACTTC. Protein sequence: CAWSVGGRETQYF.

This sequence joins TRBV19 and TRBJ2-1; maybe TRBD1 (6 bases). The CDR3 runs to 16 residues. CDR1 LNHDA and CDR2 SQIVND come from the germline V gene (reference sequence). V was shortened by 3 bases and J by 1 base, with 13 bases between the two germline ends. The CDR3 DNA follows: TGTGCCAGTAGTATCTCAGCTAGGGGGTCCTACAATGAGCAGTTCTTC. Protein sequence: CASSISARGSYNEQFF.

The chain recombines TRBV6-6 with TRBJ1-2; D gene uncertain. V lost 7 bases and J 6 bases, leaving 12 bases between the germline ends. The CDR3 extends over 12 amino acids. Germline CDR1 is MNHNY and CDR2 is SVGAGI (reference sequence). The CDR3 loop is CASIGQWDGYTF. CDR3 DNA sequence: TGTGCCAGCATCGGGCAATGGGATGGCTACACCTTC.

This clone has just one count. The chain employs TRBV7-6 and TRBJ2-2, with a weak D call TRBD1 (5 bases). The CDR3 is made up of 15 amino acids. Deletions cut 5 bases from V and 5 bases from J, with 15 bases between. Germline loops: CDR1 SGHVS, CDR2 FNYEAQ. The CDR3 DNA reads TGTGCCAGCAGCAGGACATGGGATAATACCGGGGAGCTGTTTTTT. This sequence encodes CASSRTWDNTGELFF.

CDR3 loop: CASSGGPRRTYEQYF. DNA of the CDR3: TGTGCCAGCAGCGGGGGGCCGAGGCGGACCTACGAGCAGTACTTC. This chain connects TRBV5-6 to TRBJ2-7; the D gene could be TRBD1 or TRBD2 (6 bases each). The ends were cut back, 4 bases at V and 2 bases at J, with 16 bases in the middle. The CDR3 covers 15 residues. Germline CDR1 and CDR2: SGHDT and YYEEEE.

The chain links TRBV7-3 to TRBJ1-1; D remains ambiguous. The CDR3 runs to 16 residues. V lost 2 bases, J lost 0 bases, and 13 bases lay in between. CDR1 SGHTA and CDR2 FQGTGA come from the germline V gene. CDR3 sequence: CASSLLRQRMNTEAFF. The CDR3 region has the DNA TGTGCCAGCAGCTTATTGCGGCAGAGGATGAACACTGAAGCTTTCTTT.

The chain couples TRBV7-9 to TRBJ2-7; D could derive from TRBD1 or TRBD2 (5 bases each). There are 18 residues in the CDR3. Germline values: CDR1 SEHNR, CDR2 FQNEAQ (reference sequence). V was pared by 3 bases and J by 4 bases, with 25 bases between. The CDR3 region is CASSFGPQRGYSGYEQYF. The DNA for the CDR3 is TGTGCCAGCAGCTTTGGGCCCCAAAGGGGCTACTCGGGGTACGAGCAGTACTTC.

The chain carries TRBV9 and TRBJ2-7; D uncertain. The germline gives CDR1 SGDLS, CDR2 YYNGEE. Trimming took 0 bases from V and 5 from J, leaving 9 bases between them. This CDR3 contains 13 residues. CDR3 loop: CASSVVQIHEQYF. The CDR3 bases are TGTGCCAGCAGCGTAGTCCAGATCCACGAGCAGTACTTC. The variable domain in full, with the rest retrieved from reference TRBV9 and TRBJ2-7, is DSGVTQTPKHLITATGQRVTLRCSPRSGDLSVYWYQQSLDQGLQFLIQYYNGEERAKGNILERFSAQQFPDLHSELNLSSLELGDSALYFCASSVVQIHEQYFGPGTRLTVT.

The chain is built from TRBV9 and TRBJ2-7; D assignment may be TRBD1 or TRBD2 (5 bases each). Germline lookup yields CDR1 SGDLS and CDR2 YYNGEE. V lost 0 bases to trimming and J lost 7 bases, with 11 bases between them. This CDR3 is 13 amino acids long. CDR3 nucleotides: TGTGCCAGCAGCGTAGGGGGGTCTGAGGAGCAGTACTTC. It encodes CASSVGGSEEQYF.

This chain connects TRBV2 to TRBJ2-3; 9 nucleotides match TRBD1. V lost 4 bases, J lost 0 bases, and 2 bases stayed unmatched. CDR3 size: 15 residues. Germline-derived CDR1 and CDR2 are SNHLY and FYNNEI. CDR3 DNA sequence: TGTGCCAGCAGTGGGACAGGGGCTAGCACAGATACGCAGTATTTT. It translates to CASSGTGASTDTQYF.

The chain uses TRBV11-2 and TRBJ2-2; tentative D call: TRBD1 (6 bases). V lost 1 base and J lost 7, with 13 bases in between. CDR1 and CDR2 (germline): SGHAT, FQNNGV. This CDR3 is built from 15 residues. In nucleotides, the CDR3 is TGTGCCAGCAGCTTAGTGGGCAGGGGAATCGGGGAGCTGTTTTTT. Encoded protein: CASSLVGRGIGELFF.

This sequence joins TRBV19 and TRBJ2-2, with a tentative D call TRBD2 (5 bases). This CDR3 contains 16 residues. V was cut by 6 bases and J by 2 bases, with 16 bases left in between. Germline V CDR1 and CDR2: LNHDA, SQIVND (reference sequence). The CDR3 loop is CASSPRWRQNTGELFF. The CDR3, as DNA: TGTGCCAGTAGCCCCCGTTGGAGGCAAAACACCGGGGAGCTGTTTTTT.